Each of the 28 T cell receptor beta chains below was sequenced from the same sample in a study of T-cell reconstitution after alpha-beta-depleted transplantation in children (dated by TCRdb to about 2016). To prepare the library, PCR was applied. The sequencer listed for this sample is Illumina HiSeq 2500. To normalize quantification of the TCRbeta repertoire, the TCR libraries were built with molecular barcoding that relied on unique molecular identifiers. TCRdb's own reprocessing of the public reads used fastp at Q25 and MiXCR and kept productive beta chains. Each entry is one CDR3 protein sequence, shown with its most common DNA and genes. The sample has over 400,000 distinct CDR3 sequences on record, around 12% of them singletons. In total, the top ten clones hold under 7% of the sample. The sequenced sample was PBMCs from the stem cell graft donor, obtained from the stem cell graft. These receptors all stem from a human donor who donated a stem cell graft to a child with combined immunodeficiency.

There are many counts of this clonotype. V gene TRBV12-3 or TRBV12-4 combines with J gene TRBJ2-1, with 9 bases fitting TRBD2. V shed 1 base, J shed 3 bases, and the junction held 4 bases outside the gene matches. The CDR3 consists of 16 residues. CDR3: CASSLGASGNYNEQFF. The CDR3 DNA reads TGTGCCAGCAGTTTAGGAGCTAGCGGGAACTACAATGAGCAGTTCTTC.

The J gene is TRBJ1-1, the V gene TRBV29-1; no reliable D call. Trimming removed 4 bases at V and 0 bases at J, with 6 bases between. The CDR3 sequence is 12 residues long. CDR1 SQVTM and CDR2 ANQGSEA come from the germline V gene. In DNA, the CDR3 is TGCAGCGTTGGGAGTATGAACACTGAAGCTTTCTTT. Translated, it gives CSVGSMNTEAFF.

This clonotype was observed at least ten times. This chain links TRBV20-1 with TRBJ2-3; tentative D call: TRBD2 (6 bases). The germline CDR1 and CDR2 sequences are DFQATT and SNEGSKA (reference sequence). CDR3 length equals 13 residues. Trimming took off 7 bases at V and 1 base at J, with 12 bases between the two ends. The CDR3 spells CSGNSGGTDTQYF. CDR3 coding DNA: TGCAGTGGTAACTCGGGGGGCACAGATACGCAGTATTTT.

This clonotype was seen ten or more times. The chain carries TRBV5-6 and TRBJ2-7, with TRBD1 matching over 9 bases. Germline loops: CDR1 SGHDT, CDR2 YYEEEE. This CDR3 region has 14 residues. The junction had 2 bases not matched to a gene; V was cut back by 4 bases and J by 0 bases. The CDR3 region has the DNA TGTGCCAGCAGCCCGACAGGGGGCTCCTACGAGCAGTACTTC. Protein product: CASSPTGGSYEQYF.

This clonotype was observed a handful of times. This sequence joins TRBV3-1 and TRBJ2-2, with D perhaps TRBD1 (5 bases). The CDR3 totals 17 residues. V dropped 0 bases and J dropped 3 bases, with 14 bases sitting between them. Per germline, CDR1 LGHDT and CDR2 YNNKEL (reference sequence). The CDR3 nucleotides are TGTGCCAGCAGCCAAGATACAATAGGGGTGGACACCGGGGAGCTGTTTTTT. This codes for CASSQDTIGVDTGELFF.

In this sample, this clonotype turned up a few times. The chain combines TRBV19 with TRBJ2-7; 7 nucleotides agree with TRBD1. CDR3 length equals 13 residues. With 5 bases clipped from V and 3 bases from J, the junction kept 4 bases outside the gene matches. Germline lookup yields CDR1 LNHDA and CDR2 SQIVND (reference sequence). CDR3 DNA sequence: TGTGCCAGTAGTGAGGGACAGTACTACGAGCAGTACTTC. It is translated as CASSEGQYYEQYF.

The chain employs TRBV30 and TRBJ2-1; 10 nucleotides line up with TRBD2. The V gene's germline CDR1 is GTSNPN and CDR2 SVGIG (reference sequence). This CDR3 has 15 amino acids. The trim removed 3 bases at V and 10 bases at J, leaving 12 bases unmatched. CDR3 in DNA: TGTGCCTGGAGCAGAACTAGCGGGGTTTTGCGGGAGCAGTTCTTC. Translating it yields CAWSRTSGVLREQFF.

The chain uses TRBV19 and TRBJ1-4, with unresolved D. Germline V gene sequence: CDR1 LNHDA, CDR2 SQIVND (reference sequence). The V gene lost 7 bases and the J gene lost 0 bases, with 9 bases spanning the gap. The length of the CDR3 is 14 residues. CDR3 sequence (DNA): TGTGCCAGTACCGTAGTTGCAACTAATGAAAAACTGTTTTTT. Encoded protein: CASTVVATNEKLFF.

This chain joins TRBV29-1 and TRBJ2-5; D is unclear. There are 11 residues in the CDR3. Germline CDR1 and CDR2: SQVTM and ANQGSEA. The V and J ends lost 7 bases and 5 bases respectively, with 11 bases between them. CDR3 region: CSAPTGETQYF. The CDR3, as DNA: TGCAGCGCCCCCACCGGGGAGACCCAGTACTTC. The full variable domain, completed using reference TRBV29-1 and TRBJ2-5, is SAVISQKPSRDICQRGTSLTIQCQVDSQVTMMFWYRQQPGQSLTLIATANQGSEATYESGFVIDKFPISRPNLTFSTLTVSNMSPEDSSIYLCSAPTGETQYFGPGTRLLVL.

J is TRBJ2-7 and V is TRBV4-3; D gene unclear. Between the trimmed V and J ends, which lost 1 base and 1 base, there was a span of 11 bases. The CDR3 covers 15 residues. CDR1 is LGHNA and CDR2 is YSLEER in the germline V gene. This chain's CDR3 is CASSQAMTGSYEQYF. The CDR3 DNA follows: TGCGCCAGCAGCCAAGCGATGACTGGATCCTACGAGCAGTACTTC.

In this sample, this clonotype turned up a few times. The chain couples TRBV28 to TRBJ2-2, with 8 bases that match TRBD2. The germline V gene encodes CDR1 MDHEN and CDR2 SYDVKM. The CDR3 totals 18 residues. V lost 7 bases and J lost 5; bases outside the gene matches: 18. DNA for the CDR3: TGTGCCAGCACCACCCTCCTAGCGGGCGAACAACGGACCGGGGAGCTGTTTTTT. Amino acid sequence: CASTTLLAGEQRTGELFF. Combining the CDR3 with reference TRBV28 and TRBJ2-2 gives the whole variable domain DVKVTQSSRYLVKRTGEKVFLECVQDMDHENMFWYRQDPGLGLRLIYFSYDVKMKEKGDIPEGYSVSREKKERFSLILESASTNQTSMYLCASTTLLAGEQRTGELFFGEGSRLTVL.

This clonotype has only a few counts. This chain uses TRBV7-2 with TRBJ2-3, with TRBD2 matching over 9 bases. Looked up from germline, CDR1 is SGHTA and CDR2 is FQGNSA. Unmatched junction bases numbered 12, after V lost 5 bases and J lost 6 bases. This CDR3 has 16 amino acids. CDR3 region: CASSPKVIAGVDTQYF. The CDR3 DNA sequence: TGTGCCAGCAGCCCAAAGGTTATAGCGGGAGTGGATACGCAGTATTTT.

The chain joins TRBV27 to TRBJ2-2, with TRBD2 matching 10 bases. Germline lookup yields CDR1 MNHEY and CDR2 SMNVEV (reference sequence). Germline trimming cut 3 bases from V and 3 bases from J; bases unmatched to any gene: 4. The CDR3 totals 16 residues. CDR3 in amino acids: CASSFSLAGDTGELFF. CDR3 DNA: TGTGCCAGCAGTTTTTCCCTAGCGGGGGACACCGGGGAGCTGTTTTTT.

The genes are TRBV11-2 and TRBJ2-1; TRBD1 or TRBD2 may be the D gene (6 bases each). The germline CDR1 and CDR2 sequences are SGHAT and FQNNGV. V lost 2 bases and J 3 bases, leaving 14 bases between the germline ends. This CDR3 comprises 16 residues. CDR3 bases: TGTGCCAGCAGCTTATTGGGGGGCTTGGGCTACAATGAGCAGTTCTTC. It translates to CASSLLGGLGYNEQFF. Full variable domain (remainder filled in from reference TRBV11-2 and TRBJ2-1): EAGVAQSPRYKIIEKRQSVAFWCNPISGHATLYWYQQILGQGPKLLIQFQNNGVVDDSQLPKDRFSAERLKGVDSTLKIQPAKLEDSAVYLCASSLLGGLGYNEQFFGPGTRLTVL.

V is TRBV10-3 and J is TRBJ2-3; 7 bases match TRBD1. There are 15 residues in the CDR3. Germline V gene data show CDR1 as ENHRY and CDR2 as SYGVKD. The J segment lost 0 bases and the V segment lost 7 bases, leaving 7 bases of the junction unmatched. CDR3 in DNA: TGTGCCATCACCAGACAGGGCGGGAGCACAGATACGCAGTATTTT. Amino acids: CAITRQGGSTDTQYF.

This clonotype was detected a few times. This chain's CDR3 is CASSQRTGVTDTQYF. The CDR3 DNA reads TGTGCCAGCAGTCAAAGGACAGGGGTAACTGATACGCAGTATTTT. The chain joins TRBV7-9 to TRBJ2-3; the match to TRBD1 covers 9 bases. This CDR3 spans 15 amino acids. Germline V gene sequence: CDR1 SEHNR, CDR2 FQNEAQ (reference sequence). Trimming removed 6 bases from V and 6 bases from J; junction bases left unmatched: 10. Filled out from reference TRBV7-9 and TRBJ2-3, the complete variable domain reads DTGVSQNPRHKITKRGQNVTFRCDPISEHNRLYWYRQTLGQGPEFLTYFQNEAQLEKSRLLSDRFSAERPKGSFSTLEIQRTEQGDSAMYLCASSQRTGVTDTQYFGPGTRLTVL.

The gene calls are TRBV7-2 and TRBJ2-5; D is undetermined. The CDR3 loop spans 15 amino acids. Germline values: CDR1 SGHTA, CDR2 FQGNSA. Trimming removed 4 bases at V and 1 base at J, with 13 bases between. The CDR3 reads CASSYYRKLQETQYF. Written as DNA, the CDR3 is TGTGCCAGCAGCTACTACCGAAAACTCCAAGAGACCCAGTACTTC.

The genes are TRBV7-6 and TRBJ2-7, with D possibly matching TRBD1 (5 bases). Germline V CDR1 and CDR2: SGHVS, FNYEAQ. The V end was cut by 4 bases, the J end by 6 bases, with 19 bases between. This CDR3 is 15 amino acids long. CDR3 region: CASSSSQGWSTEQYF. CDR3 bases: TGTGCCAGCAGCTCCAGTCAGGGATGGAGTACCGAGCAGTACTTC.

There are many counts of this clonotype. The rearrangement joins TRBV9 to TRBJ1-2; 7 bases are shared with TRBD1. The CDR3 length is 16 residues. The ends lost 2 bases at V and 2 bases at J; junction bases unmatched: 9. The V gene's germline CDR1 is SGDLS and CDR2 YYNGEE. The CDR3 reads CASSVDRELLNYGYTF. The CDR3 DNA follows: TGTGCCAGCAGCGTCGACAGGGAACTGCTCAACTATGGCTACACCTTC.

This clonotype came up a few times. The V call is TRBV30, the J call TRBJ2-3; maybe TRBD2 (6 bases). This CDR3 region has 12 residues. V shed 5 bases and J shed 2 bases, with 8 bases lying between them. CDR1 is GTSNPN and CDR2 is SVGIG in the germline V gene (reference sequence). The DNA of the CDR3 is TGTGCCTGGCGCGGGAACACAGATACGCAGTATTTT. It translates to CAWRGNTDTQYF.

This clonotype was counted at least ten times. The rearrangement uses TRBV12-3 or TRBV12-4 and TRBJ2-7, with 9 positions matching TRBD1. Trimming at V came to 2 bases and at J to 6 bases, leaving 8 bases not matched to a gene. This CDR3 has 15 residues. In DNA, the CDR3 is TGTGCCAGCAGTTTAACGGACAGGGGATTCGGCGAGCAGTACTTC. As protein: CASSLTDRGFGEQYF.

This clonotype was recorded a few times. The chain employs TRBV11-1 and TRBJ2-1; 8 bases fit TRBD2. From germline, CDR1 is SGHAT and CDR2 FQDESV (reference sequence). Trimming removed 2 bases from V and 3 bases from J; junction bases left unmatched: 3. The CDR3 loop spans 15 amino acids. The CDR3 nucleotides are TGTGCCAGCAGCTTACCCCGGGGGGGCTACAATGAGCAGTTCTTC. Protein: CASSLPRGGYNEQFF.

This clonotype was detected many times. The chain is built from TRBV12-3 or TRBV12-4 and TRBJ2-1; TRBD2 is a possible D gene (5 bases). V gave up 2 bases and J gave up 3 bases, with 11 bases separating them. The CDR3 contains 15 residues. CDR3 nucleotides: TGTGCCAGCAGTTTATTGGGAGTGGGCTACAATGAGCAGTTCTTC. It translates to CASSLLGVGYNEQFF.

The rearrangement uses TRBV3-1 and TRBJ1-5; D call uncertain. Germline CDR1 reads LGHDT; CDR2 reads YNNKEL (reference sequence). This CDR3 has 13 residues. V was cut by 2 bases and J by 9 bases, with 11 bases left in between. The CDR3 loop is CASSQIDGLPQHF. DNA of the CDR3: TGTGCCAGCAGCCAAATCGACGGACTGCCCCAGCATTTT. Supplemented by reference TRBV3-1 and TRBJ1-5, the full variable domain reads DTAVSQTPKYLVTQMGNDKSIKCEQNLGHDTMYWYKQDSKKFLKIMFSYNNKELIINETVPNRFSPKSPDKAHLNLHINSLELGDSAVYFCASSQIDGLPQHFGDGTRLSIL.

This clonotype was seen ten or more times. The chain carries TRBV6-6 and TRBJ2-7; 7 nucleotides match TRBD2. This CDR3 region has 12 residues. Germline CDR1 is MNHNY and CDR2 is SVGAGI (reference sequence). The V gene end was trimmed by 8 bases and the J gene end by 3 bases; junction bases not matched to a gene: 4. The CDR3 reads CASGLVLYEQYF. DNA for the CDR3: TGTGCCAGCGGACTAGTTCTCTACGAGCAGTACTTC.

The V call is TRBV25-1, the J call TRBJ2-7; D gene uncertain. This CDR3 spans 13 amino acids. Germline assignment: CDR1 MGHDK and CDR2 SYGVNS. Trimming shortened V by 6 bases and J by 0 bases, and 9 bases separated the two germline ends. The CDR3 DNA reads as TGTGCCAGCAGGGCGATTAGCTCCTACGAGCAGTACTTC. Its translation: CASRAISSYEQYF.

This clonotype appeared a few times. The CDR3 reads CSVEGGNSYGYTF. In DNA, the CDR3 is TGCAGCGTTGAAGGTGGCAATAGCTATGGCTACACCTTC. V is TRBV29-1 and J is TRBJ1-2; D not certain. The germline V gene has CDR1 SQVTM and CDR2 ANQGSEA. CDR3 length: 13 residues. Trimming took 1 base from V and 4 from J, leaving 10 bases between them.

At least ten counts were recorded for this clonotype. The chain combines TRBV6-6 with TRBJ2-1, with 7 bases matching TRBD1. The length of the CDR3 is 13 residues. The germline gives CDR1 MNHNY, CDR2 SVGAGI (reference sequence). The ends lost 9 bases at V and 6 bases at J; junction bases unmatched: 8. CDR3 in amino acids: CARVRTGPNEQFF. CDR3 DNA: TGTGCCAGGGTGAGGACAGGCCCCAATGAGCAGTTCTTC.